A selection of T cell receptor beta chains follows, all from one sample in a study of beta chain features in type 1 diabetes. Measured with immunoSEQ multiplex PCR; TCRdb has only the in-frame clones, and not every one. The sample holds 640,000 or so clones; 13% are singletons and the top ten take approximately 0.021%. The sequenced sample consisted of naive CD4+ T cells from blood. The receptor source for this set is a young man with type 1 diabetes. CDR3s include the opening cysteine and the closing phenylalanine or tryptophan. D genes are given only for firm matches. Size is omitted from some rows. Given values are once, few, many or a class for expanded clones.

d_gene	v_gene	j_gene	abundance	CDR3nt	CDR3aa
TRBD1	TRBV5-4	TRBJ1-2	few	TGTGCCAGCAGCTTGGACAGGGGGCGGGTAGATGGCTACACCTTC	CASSLDRGRVDGYTF
NA	TRBV5-4	TRBJ2-7	few	TGTGCCAGCAGCTTGTTCTACGAGCAGTACTTC	CASSLFYEQYF
NA	TRBV5-5	TRBJ2-2	NA	TGTGCCAGCAGCTTGGCCTGGGGGGCCGGGGAGCTGTTTTTT	CASSLAWGAGELFF
NA	TRBV6-1	TRBJ2-2	NA	TGTGCCAGCCTCAAGGGACGTGGGGGGGAGCTGTTTTTT	CASLKGRGGELFF
TRBD2	TRBV19	TRBJ2-2	NA	TGTGCCAGTAGTATCCCTAGCGGGGGCTACAACACCGGGGAGCTGTTTTTT	CASSIPSGGYNTGELFF
TRBD2	TRBV14	TRBJ2-2	few	TGTGCCAGCAGTCGGACTAGCCGAAACACCGGGGAGCTGTTTTTT	CASSRTSRNTGELFF
NA	TRBV19	TRBJ2-5	few	TGTGCCAGTAGTATGGGTAGCGTCCAAGAGACCCAGTACTTC	CASSMGSVQETQYF
TRBD1	TRBV30	TRBJ1-2	once	TGTGCCTGGGGAGAGGGGACAGGGGTCTACTATGGCTACACCTTC	CAWGEGTGVYYGYTF
NA	TRBV6-5	TRBJ2-7	NA	TGTGCCAGCAGTTACTCGTACGGGCCCGCCCACGAGCAGTACTTC	CASSYSYGPAHEQYF
NA	TRBV5-1	TRBJ1-1	few	TGCGCCAGCAGCGCCGACCAGGGACTGGACACTGAAGCTTTCTTT	CASSADQGLDTEAFF
NA	TRBV7-7	TRBJ2-1	NA	TGTGCCAGCAGTCAGGGTAGTGGTGAGCAGTTCTTC	CASSQGSGEQFF
TRBD1	TRBV15	TRBJ2-4	NA	TGTGCCACCAGCAGAGATCCTGGACAGGGAAACATTCAGTACTTC	CATSRDPGQGNIQYF
TRBD1	TRBV30	TRBJ1-1	NA	TGTGCCTGGAACAGGGGGCTGAACACTGAAGCTTTCTTT	CAWNRGLNTEAFF
NA	TRBV5-1	TRBJ1-1	few	TGCGCCAGCAGCTTCCTCGGGAGAGGGGGCACTGAAGCTTTCTTT	CASSFLGRGGTEAFF
NA	TRBV27	TRBJ1-2	few	TGTGCCAGCAGTTCCCGGGGCGACTATGGCTACACCTTC	CASSSRGDYGYTF
NA	TRBV11-2	TRBJ2-5	few	TGTGCCAGCAGCTTAGTCAGGGACAAGGAGACCCAGTACTTC	CASSLVRDKETQYF
NA	TRBV9	TRBJ1-5	NA	TGTGCCAGCAGCGGACCAGGGGGCAATCAGCCCCAGCATTTT	CASSGPGGNQPQHF
NA	TRBV4-1	TRBJ1-1	NA	TGCGCCAGCAGCCAAGATCGCGGTGTCGCGAACACTGAAGCTTTCTTT	CASSQDRGVANTEAFF
TRBD1	TRBV29-1	TRBJ2-5	NA	TGCAGCGTCCCCGGACAGGGGGCAGGGGAGACCCAGTACTTC	CSVPGQGAGETQYF
NA	TRBV5-4	TRBJ2-3	NA	TGTGCCAGCAGCCGGGGAGTCCCATCAGATACGCAGTATTTT	CASSRGVPSDTQYF
NA	TRBV6-5	TRBJ2-1	few	TGTGCCAGCAGTTACGCGGGGCCCAATGAGCAGTTCTTC	CASSYAGPNEQFF
TRBD1	TRBV2	TRBJ2-7	NA	TGTGCCAGCAGTTACAGGGGTCAACGAGGGGAGCAGTACTTC	CASSYRGQRGEQYF
NA	TRBV4-1	TRBJ2-5	once	TGCGCCAGCAGCCAAGATTATCGTGAGACCCAGTACTTC	CASSQDYRETQYF
NA	TRBV5-1	TRBJ2-7	few	TGCGCCAGCAGCTACGCGGGGACACTAACCTACGAGCAGTACTTC	CASSYAGTLTYEQYF
TRBD2	TRBV7-9	TRBJ2-3	few	TGTGCCAGCAGCTTAGGAGCGGGACTACAAACAGATACGCAGTATTTT	CASSLGAGLQTDTQYF
NA	TRBV29-1	TRBJ1-2	NA	TGCAGCGCCCGACAGCCCAGTAACTATGGCTACACCTTC	CSARQPSNYGYTF
NA	TRBV7-2	TRBJ1-4	few	TGTGCCAGCAGCCGATACAGGGTGGAGGAAAAACTGTTTTTT	CASSRYRVEEKLFF
NA	TRBV5-6	TRBJ1-5	NA	TGTGCCAGCAGCTCTGGGCTGGTGGATCAGCCCCAGCATTTT	CASSSGLVDQPQHF